A selection of T cell receptor beta chains follows, all from one sample in a study of cytomegalovirus exposure and HLA in healthy donors. The assay was immunoSEQ multiplex PCR, and TCRdb's table has in-frame clones only and misses some. The repertoire holds some 60,000 clones, approximately 83% seen once, with 1.7% in the top ten. Sequencing was done on a sample of PBMCs. These receptors were taken from a man aged 35-49 years in good health and CMV-seronegative. CDR3s include the opening cysteine and the closing phenylalanine or tryptophan. D genes are given only for firm matches. The size entry is marked missing in some rows and otherwise reads once, few, many or a size class.

J: TRBJ1-1; V: TRBV6-5; D: TRBD1; size: .; CDR3: CASSYRTGAATEAFF; DNA: TGTGCCAGCAGTTATCGGACAGGGGCGGCCACTGAAGCTTTCTTT
J: TRBJ1-2; V: TRBV28; D: .; size: .; CDR3: CASSSTALFYGYTF; DNA: TGTGCCAGCAGTTCGACAGCGTTATTCTATGGCTACACCTTC
J: TRBJ1-2; V: TRBV9; D: .; size: .; CDR3: CASSPRAGSYTF; DNA: TGTGCCAGCAGCCCCCGGGCCGGGAGCTACACCTTC
J: TRBJ1-4; V: TRBV7-9; D: .; size: once; CDR3: CASSLGDSTNEKLFF; DNA: TGTGCCAGCAGCTTGGGCGATTCAACTAATGAAAAACTGTTTTTT
J: TRBJ2-5; V: TRBV29-1; D: TRBD2; size: .; CDR3: CSVEGLAGVETQYF; DNA: TGCAGCGTTGAGGGACTAGCGGGGGTAGAGACCCAGTACTTC
J: TRBJ1-2; V: TRBV18; D: .; size: .; CDR3: CASSRDSPPAHYGYTF; DNA: TGTGCCAGCTCACGTGACAGTCCCCCAGCTCACTATGGCTACACCTTC
J: TRBJ2-1; V: TRBV25-1; D: TRBD2; size: .; CDR3: CASSEFGGGSYNEQFF; DNA: TGTGCCAGCAGTGAATTCGGCGGGGGGAGCTACAATGAGCAGTTCTTC
J: TRBJ2-2; V: TRBV28; D: TRBD1; size: .; CDR3: CASARTGGTGELFF; DNA: TGTGCCAGCGCGCGGACAGGGGGCACCGGGGAGCTGTTTTTT
J: TRBJ2-2; V: TRBV7-2; D: TRBD2; size: .; CDR3: CASSSEIAGGGVGELFF; DNA: TGTGCCAGCAGTAGTGAAATAGCGGGGGGCGGGGTCGGGGAGCTGTTTTTT
J: TRBJ2-5; V: TRBV7-9; D: .; size: .; CDR3: CASSPGPVETQYF; DNA: TGTGCCAGCAGCCCTGGGCCTGTGGAGACCCAGTACTTC
J: TRBJ1-5; V: TRBV2; D: TRBD1; size: .; CDR3: CASSERLRRGLGQPQHF; DNA: TGTGCCAGCAGTGAACGATTACGCAGGGGGTTAGGGCAGCCCCAGCATTTT
J: TRBJ1-6; V: TRBV12-5; D: .; size: .; CDR3: CASGLELSPLHF; DNA: TGTGCTAGTGGTCTTGAACTTTCACCCCTCCACTTT
J: TRBJ2-5; V: TRBV2; D: TRBD2; size: .; CDR3: CASSDRAGGQETQYF; DNA: TGTGCCAGCAGTGACCGAGCGGGGGGGCAAGAGACCCAGTACTTC
J: TRBJ1-6; V: TRBV21-1; D: .; size: .; CDR3: CASSKAGPRQNSPLHF; DNA: TGTGCCAGCAGCAAAGCGGGCCCTAGACAGAATTCACCCCTCCACTTT
J: TRBJ2-1; V: TRBV11-3; D: .; size: .; CDR3: CASSSLRAGEQFF; DNA: TGTGCCAGCAGCTCCCTCCGGGCGGGGGAGCAGTTCTTC
J: TRBJ1-1; V: TRBV5-6; D: .; size: .; CDR3: CASSLVPSSQKEDTEAFF; DNA: TGTGCCAGCAGCTTGGTGCCTTCATCCCAAAAGGAGGACACTGAAGCTTTCTTT
J: TRBJ1-1; V: TRBV30; D: .; size: .; CDR3: CAWSAGITEAFF; DNA: TGTGCCTGGAGTGCGGGTATCACTGAAGCTTTCTTT
J: TRBJ2-1; V: TRBV2; D: TRBD2; size: .; CDR3: CASSGPRTRLDNEQFF; DNA: TGTGCCAGCAGTGGACCCCGGACTAGATTAGACAATGAGCAGTTCTTC
J: TRBJ1-6; V: TRBV27; D: .; size: .; CDR3: CASSLEGGRQTRNSPLHF; DNA: TGTGCCAGCAGTTTAGAGGGAGGGCGACAGACGCGGAATTCACCCCTCCACTTT
J: TRBJ1-3; V: TRBV25-1; D: .; size: .; CDR3: CASSETGYGNTIYF; DNA: TGTGCCAGCAGTGAAACAGGGTACGGAAACACCATATATTTT
J: TRBJ1-1; V: TRBV30; D: .; size: .; CDR3: CAWSVGAGTEAFF; DNA: TGTGCCTGGAGTGTAGGGGCAGGGACTGAAGCTTTCTTT
J: TRBJ1-2; V: TRBV5-1; D: TRBD1; size: .; CDR3: CASSRGTGDVYGYTF; DNA: TGCGCCAGCAGCCGGGGGACAGGAGACGTTTATGGCTACACCTTC
J: TRBJ2-7; V: TRBV11-2; D: TRBD1; size: .; CDR3: CASSPRLGGQGDPYEQYF; DNA: TGTGCCAGCAGCCCTAGACTGGGGGGACAGGGCGATCCCTACGAGCAGTACTTC
J: TRBJ1-1; V: TRBV18; D: .; size: .; CDR3: CASSPVQGMGTEAFF; DNA: TGTGCCAGCTCACCAGTACAGGGCATGGGCACTGAAGCTTTCTTT
J: TRBJ1-2; V: TRBV5-1; D: .; size: .; CDR3: CASSLIGADGYTF; DNA: TGCGCCAGCAGCTTGATTGGGGCGGATGGCTACACCTTC
J: TRBJ1-6; V: TRBV4-3; D: .; size: .; CDR3: CASSQARGVGNSPLHF; DNA: TGCGCCAGCAGCCAAGCCAGGGGAGTAGGGAATTCACCCCTCCACTTT
J: TRBJ2-1; V: TRBV27; D: TRBD1; size: .; CDR3: CASSPGTGSYNEQFF; DNA: TGTGCCAGCAGTCCCGGGACAGGCTCCTACAATGAGCAGTTCTTC
J: TRBJ2-6; V: TRBV28; D: .; size: .; CDR3: CASRAARVSGANVLAF; DNA: TGTGCCAGCAGGGCGGCCAGGGTCTCTGGGGCCAACGTCCTGGCTTTC
J: TRBJ1-5; V: TRBV19; D: .; size: .; CDR3: CASTPFKGRDTNGSNQPQHF; DNA: TGTGCCAGTACCCCTTTTAAGGGTCGGGACACCAATGGGAGCAATCAGCCCCAGCATTTT
J: TRBJ1-1; V: TRBV6-5; D: .; size: .; CDR3: CASSAHSGTEAFF; DNA: TGTGCCAGCAGTGCGCATAGCGGGACTGAAGCTTTCTTT
J: TRBJ2-4; V: TRBV11-2; D: .; size: .; CDR3: CASSYSGLAKNIQYF; DNA: TGTGCCAGCAGCTACTCAGGCCTAGCCAAAAACATTCAGTACTTC
J: TRBJ1-4; V: TRBV5-8; D: .; size: .; CDR3: CASSRGLKEKLFF; DNA: TGTGCCAGCAGCCGAGGCCTAAAGGAAAAACTGTTTTTT
J: TRBJ2-3; V: TRBV29-1; D: .; size: .; CDR3: CSALASGVDTQYF; DNA: TGCAGCGCCTTAGCCAGCGGTGTAGATACGCAGTATTTT
J: TRBJ2-6; V: TRBV7-9; D: TRBD1; size: .; CDR3: CASSVRQGVPSGANVLTF; DNA: TGTGCCAGCAGCGTACGACAGGGCGTCCCGTCTGGGGCCAACGTCCTGACTTTC
J: TRBJ1-4; V: TRBV5-1; D: .; size: .; CDR3: CASSEARGGGVREKLFF; DNA: TGCGCCAGCAGCGAGGCGAGGGGAGGCGGCGTTCGTGAAAAACTGTTTTTT
J: TRBJ1-3; V: TRBV29-1; D: .; size: .; CDR3: CSVWGDGNTIYF; DNA: TGCAGCGTGTGGGGCGATGGAAACACCATATATTTT
J: TRBJ2-5; V: TRBV2; D: TRBD2; size: .; CDR3: CASSTAGMGQETQYF; DNA: TGTGCCAGCAGTACAGCGGGGATGGGCCAAGAGACCCAGTACTTC
J: TRBJ2-1; V: TRBV5-5; D: TRBD1; size: .; CDR3: CASSGEIGGQGAYEQFF; DNA: TGTGCCAGCAGCGGGGAAATAGGCGGACAGGGGGCCTATGAGCAGTTCTTC
J: TRBJ2-5; V: TRBV10-3; D: .; size: once; CDR3: CAIKDGYRETQYF; DNA: TGTGCCATCAAAGACGGGTACCGGGAGACCCAGTACTTC
J: TRBJ1-1; V: TRBV6-5; D: .; size: .; CDR3: CASSYLSGDTEAFF; DNA: TGTGCCAGCAGTTACCTTTCGGGGGACACTGAAGCTTTCTTT
J: TRBJ1-2; V: TRBV19; D: TRBD1; size: .; CDR3: CASSNYVDRGAGLDYGYTF; DNA: TGTGCCAGTAGTAACTATGTCGACAGGGGAGCCGGCTTGGACTATGGCTACACCTTC
J: TRBJ1-4; V: TRBV27; D: .; size: .; CDR3: CASSRVGGRPGHEKLFF; DNA: TGTGCCAGCAGCCGTGTGGGAGGGCGACCTGGGCATGAAAAACTGTTTTTT
J: TRBJ2-7; V: TRBV7-2; D: TRBD1; size: .; CDR3: CASSRDRGSFATYEQYF; DNA: TGTGCCAGCAGCCGTGACAGGGGAAGCTTCGCAACCTACGAGCAGTACTTC
J: TRBJ2-2; V: TRBV6-5; D: TRBD1; size: .; CDR3: CASSYPRTGVTGELFF; DNA: TGTGCCAGCAGTTACCCTAGGACAGGGGTAACCGGGGAGCTGTTTTTT
J: TRBJ2-5; V: TRBV4-3; D: TRBD2; size: .; CDR3: CASSQVGQRGGQETQYF; DNA: TGCGCCAGCAGCCAAGTCGGGCAGCGGGGGGGCCAGGAGACCCAGTACTTC
J: TRBJ1-4; V: TRBV11-3; D: .; size: .; CDR3: CASSRRQGLDNEKLFF; DNA: TGTGCCAGCAGCCGAAGGCAGGGATTGGATAATGAAAAACTGTTTTTT